This paragraph covers one TCR beta chain sequence. As yet, its antigen is unknown. These data are taken from a study of cytomegalovirus exposure and HLA in healthy donors. As for the study in general: The Caucasian-associated ancestry cluster contained around four fifths of the approximately 390 genotyped donors. Points from the study as a whole: Associated with cytomegalovirus, according to the listing, were 150 to 200 TCR beta chains. In a later analysis, most CMV-associated TCR beta chains appeared HLA-restricted.

Germline trimming cut 1 base from V and 4 bases from J; bases unmatched to any gene: 10. CDR1 is MGHDK, CDR2 SYGVNS, per germline. The CDR3 consists of 16 residues. A multiplex PCR was run with 60 Vbeta primers and 13 Jbeta primers. Measured with immunoSEQ multiplex PCR; TCRdb has only the in-frame clones, and not every one. The sample contains around 180,000 clones, over 75% of which appear only once. Donors were ostensibly healthy at sampling, although undocumented immune exposures were probable. This TCR derives from a woman in her forties or fifties in good health and CMV-seronegative. Material: PBMCs. The chain recombines TRBV25-1 with TRBJ2-7; TRBD1 aligns across 7 bases. The CDR3 loop reads CASSESGTVRPYEQYF. The CDR3 DNA reads TGTGCCAGCAGTGAATCCGGGACAGTAAGACCTTACGAGCAGTACTTC.